This T cell receptor beta chain derives from a study of response to subunit inactivated influenza vaccine. Using its own MiXCR run on the RT-PCR reads, TCRdb lists one record per CDR3 protein. The sample includes over 400,000 distinct CDR3 sequences, approximately 11% of them seen just once. Trimming removed 5 bases from V and 0 bases from J; junction bases left unmatched: 7. The CDR3 covers 16 residues. The germline gives CDR1 MNHNS, CDR2 SASEGT. This clonotype was obtained from a man in his fifties or sixties who received an inactivated influenza vaccine. The J gene is TRBJ2-5, the V gene TRBV6-1; the match to TRBD2 covers 9 bases. The specimen was PBMCs from blood, collected roughly 47 days after vaccination. The CDR3 spells CASSIGAGGYQETQYF. The CDR3 DNA sequence: TGTGCCAGCAGTATCGGGGCGGGAGGGTACCAAGAGACCCAGTACTTC.